The clone carrying this TCR beta chain has only a few counts. As processed by the authors: Estimated nucleated cell counts came from reference gene primer amplification. Clones were sequenced by immunoSEQ multiplex PCR, and TCRdb holds only the in-frame ones, with some missing. Clonal size and the V and J genes are those of that table, whereas D and trimming came from the DNA. This table has about 140,000 clones, roughly 84% appearing once. The CDR3 covers 15 residues. The junction had 6 bases not matched to a gene; V was cut back by 2 bases and J by 3 bases. In germline, CDR1 is GTSNPN, CDR2 SVGIG (reference sequence). These data belong to a study of blood T cell repertoires in COVID-19. Across the whole study: PBMCs, B-cell-depleted T cells, or T cells provided the cDNA or gDNA that made up the material.

This sequence was found in a woman aged 55 to 70 with acute or convalescent COVID-19. The rearrangement joins TRBV30 to TRBJ2-2; 7 bases map to TRBD1. Sequenced sample: peripheral blood. The CDR3 loop is CAWSNLGQHTGELFF. CDR3 DNA: TGTGCCTGGAGTAACCTGGGACAGCACACCGGGGAGCTGTTTTTT.